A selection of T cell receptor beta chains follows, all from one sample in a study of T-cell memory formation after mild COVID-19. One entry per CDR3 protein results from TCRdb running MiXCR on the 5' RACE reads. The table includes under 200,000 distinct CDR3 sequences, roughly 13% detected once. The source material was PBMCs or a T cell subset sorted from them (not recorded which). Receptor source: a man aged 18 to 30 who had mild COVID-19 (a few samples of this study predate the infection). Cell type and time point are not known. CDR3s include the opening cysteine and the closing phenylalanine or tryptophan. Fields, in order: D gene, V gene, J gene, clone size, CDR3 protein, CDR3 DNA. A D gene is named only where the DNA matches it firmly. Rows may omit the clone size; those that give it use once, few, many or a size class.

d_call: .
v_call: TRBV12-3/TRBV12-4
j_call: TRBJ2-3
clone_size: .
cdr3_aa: CASTRGEPSDTQYF
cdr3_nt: TGTGCCAGCACCCGCGGGGAGCCGTCAGATACGCAGTATTTT

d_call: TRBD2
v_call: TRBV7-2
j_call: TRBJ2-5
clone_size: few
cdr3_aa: CASSPRTSGGDRETQYF
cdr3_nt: TGTGCCAGCAGCCCTCGGACTAGCGGGGGAGATCGGGAGACCCAGTACTTC

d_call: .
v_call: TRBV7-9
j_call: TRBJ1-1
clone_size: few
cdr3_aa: CASSLSGTKNTEAFF
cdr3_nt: TGTGCCAGCAGCTTATCTGGGACAAAGAACACTGAAGCTTTCTTT

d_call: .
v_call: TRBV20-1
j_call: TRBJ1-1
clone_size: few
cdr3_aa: CSAPDRRLNTEAFF
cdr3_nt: TGCAGTGCCCCGGACAGAAGACTGAACACTGAAGCTTTCTTT

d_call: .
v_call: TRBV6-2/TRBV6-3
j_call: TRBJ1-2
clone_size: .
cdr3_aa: CASRVTTAGYTF
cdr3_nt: TGTGCCAGCAGAGTTACCACGGCTGGCTACACCTTC

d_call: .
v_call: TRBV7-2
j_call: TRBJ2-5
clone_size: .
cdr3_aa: CASSPLRLVVETQYF
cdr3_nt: TGTGCCAGCAGCCCCCTCAGACTAGTTGTCGAGACCCAGTACTTC

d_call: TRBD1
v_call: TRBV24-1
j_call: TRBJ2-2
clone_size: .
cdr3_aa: CATSDGRDRGLTGELFF
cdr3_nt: TGTGCCACCAGTGACGGACGGGACAGGGGGCTAACCGGGGAGCTGTTTTTT

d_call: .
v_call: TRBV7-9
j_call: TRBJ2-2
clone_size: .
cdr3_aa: CASTPIWVAGELFF
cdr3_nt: TGTGCCAGCACCCCAATTTGGGTGGCCGGGGAGCTGTTTTTT

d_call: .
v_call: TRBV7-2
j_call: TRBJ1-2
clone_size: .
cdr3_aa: CASSLAQGGYGYTF
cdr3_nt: TGTGCCAGCAGCTTAGCGCAAGGGGGCTATGGCTACACCTTC

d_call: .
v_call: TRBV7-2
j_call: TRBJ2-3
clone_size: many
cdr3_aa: CASSREGRGGTPATDTQYF
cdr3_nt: TGTGCCAGCAGCCGAGAGGGGAGGGGGGGCACCCCAGCGACAGATACGCAGTATTTT

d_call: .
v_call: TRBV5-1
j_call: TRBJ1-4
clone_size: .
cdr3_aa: CASSDWTTTNEKLFF
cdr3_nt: TGCGCCAGCAGCGATTGGACTACAACTAATGAAAAACTGTTTTTT

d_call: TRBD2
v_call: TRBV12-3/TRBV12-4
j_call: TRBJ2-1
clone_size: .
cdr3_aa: CASRVRAGPVYNEQFF
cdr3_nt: TGTGCCAGCAGAGTCCGAGCGGGGCCTGTATACAATGAGCAGTTCTTC

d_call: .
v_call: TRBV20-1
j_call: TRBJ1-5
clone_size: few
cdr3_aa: CSARATRPGLGSQPQHF
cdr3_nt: TGCAGTGCTAGAGCCACCAGGCCAGGGTTGGGGAGTCAGCCCCAGCATTTT

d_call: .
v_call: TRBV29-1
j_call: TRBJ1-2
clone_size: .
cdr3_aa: CSVVVSGYGYTF
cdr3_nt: TGCAGCGTGGTGGTGTCCGGGTATGGCTACACCTTC

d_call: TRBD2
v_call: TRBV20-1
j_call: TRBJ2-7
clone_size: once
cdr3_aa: CSARSAGGNSYEQYF
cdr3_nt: TGCAGTGCTAGATCGGCGGGGGGTAACTCCTACGAGCAGTACTTC

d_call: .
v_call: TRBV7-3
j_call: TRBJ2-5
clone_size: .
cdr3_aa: CASSSYLGKTQYF
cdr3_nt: TGTGCCAGCAGCTCCTATCTAGGAAAGACCCAGTACTTC

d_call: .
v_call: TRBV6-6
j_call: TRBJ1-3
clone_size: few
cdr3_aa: CASSYSGTPGNTIYF
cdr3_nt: TGTGCCAGCAGTTACTCCGGGACTCCCGGAAACACCATATATTTT

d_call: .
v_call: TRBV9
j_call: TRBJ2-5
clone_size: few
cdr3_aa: CASSVGEGTAQETQYF
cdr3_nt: TGTGCCAGCAGCGTAGGGGAGGGGACAGCGCAAGAGACCCAGTACTTC

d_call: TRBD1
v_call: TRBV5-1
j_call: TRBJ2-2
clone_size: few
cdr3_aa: CASSLTQGANGELFF
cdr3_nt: TGCGCCAGCAGCTTAACACAGGGGGCCAACGGGGAGCTGTTTTTT

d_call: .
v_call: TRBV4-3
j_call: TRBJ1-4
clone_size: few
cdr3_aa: CASSRVLQGINEKLFF
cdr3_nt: TGCGCCAGCAGCCGAGTACTACAGGGAATTAACGAAAAACTGTTTTTT

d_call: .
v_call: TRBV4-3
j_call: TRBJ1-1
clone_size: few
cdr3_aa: CASSRLRAAGTGTEAFF
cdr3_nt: TGCGCCAGCAGCCGACTTCGGGCCGCGGGGACGGGCACTGAAGCTTTCTTT

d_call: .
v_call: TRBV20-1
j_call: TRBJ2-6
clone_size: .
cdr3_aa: CSAHAWAGANVLTF
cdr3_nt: TGCAGTGCCCACGCCTGGGCTGGGGCCAACGTCCTGACTTTC

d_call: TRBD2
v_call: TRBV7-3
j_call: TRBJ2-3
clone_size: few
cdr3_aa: CASSSGEPDTQYF
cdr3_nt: TGTGCCAGCAGCAGCGGGGAGCCAGATACGCAGTATTTT

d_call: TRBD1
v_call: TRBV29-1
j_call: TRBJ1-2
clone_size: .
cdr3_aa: CSVATGGTNGYTF
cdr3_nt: TGCAGCGTCGCGACAGGGGGCACGAATGGCTACACCTTC

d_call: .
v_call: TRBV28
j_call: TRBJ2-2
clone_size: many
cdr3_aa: CASSFAGFTRGNTGELFF
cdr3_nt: TGTGCCAGCAGTTTCGCAGGGTTTACTAGGGGGAACACCGGGGAGCTGTTTTTT